A selection of T cell receptor beta chains follows, all from one sample in a study of T cell repertoires and HLA-DP antigens. Their recognized antigens are unknown. Libraries were prepared by immunoSEQ multiplex PCR; TCRdb keeps only in-frame clonotypes and omits some of them. The table lists about 89,000 clones, approximately 86% of them singletons. The sample was CD4+ T cells from PBMCs. These receptor sequences come from a man in his forties or fifties in good health and CMV-seronegative. CDR3s include the opening cysteine and the closing phenylalanine or tryptophan. D genes are given only for firm matches. Clone size is not always given. Where it is, it says once, few, many or a class for expanded clones.

abundance	v_gene	len	j_gene	d_gene	CDR3nt	CDR3aa
.	TRBV5-4	14	TRBJ2-5	TRBD2	TGTGCCAGCAGCTTCCGGACTAGCGAGGAGACCCAGTACTTC	CASSFRTSEETQYF
few	TRBV19	14	TRBJ2-2	.	TGTGCCAGTAGTATTTGGGATACCACCGGGGAGCTGTTTTTT	CASSIWDTTGELFF
.	TRBV18	14	TRBJ2-3	TRBD2	TGTGCCAGCTCAACGGGGACGGGAGGAGATACGCAGTATTTT	CASSTGTGGDTQYF
.	TRBV30	15	TRBJ1-2	TRBD1	TGTGCCTGGACAAGGGGGCAAGTATGGATCTATGGCTACACCTTC	CAWTRGQVWIYGYTF
.	TRBV5-1	14	TRBJ2-2	.	TGCGCCAGCGGGCAGGGAGGCGGCACCGGGGAGCTGTTTTTT	CASGQGGGTGELFF
.	TRBV7-9	14	TRBJ2-2	.	TGTGCCAGCAGCGTCGTTGATCGGACCGGGGAGCTGTTTTTT	CASSVVDRTGELFF
.	TRBV5-1	17	TRBJ2-5	.	TGCGCCAGCAGCCGGAGGAACGGCCAAGGAACCCAAGAGACCCAGTACTTC	CASSRRNGQGTQETQYF
few	TRBV6-1	14	TRBJ1-2	.	TGTGCCAGCAGTGAAGAGGGGCCGAGGTATGGCTACACCTTC	CASSEEGPRYGYTF
.	TRBV5-8	14	TRBJ2-7	TRBD2	TGTGCCAGCAGTAATAGCGGGGTTTCCTACGAGCAGTACTTC	CASSNSGVSYEQYF
.	TRBV5-1	16	TRBJ2-3	.	TGCGCCAGCAGCTTGTTGGGGATTCAAGGCACAGATACGCAGTATTTT	CASSLLGIQGTDTQYF
once	TRBV7-9	14	TRBJ2-2	.	TGTGCCACCACCCGGGGCACCCCAGCCGGGGAGCTGTTTTTT	CATTRGTPAGELFF
.	TRBV30	15	TRBJ1-1	.	TGTGCCTGGAGTGTACTTCGGGGGAGAAACACTGAAGCTTTCTTT	CAWSVLRGRNTEAFF
.	TRBV5-1	16	TRBJ2-3	TRBD2	TGCGCCAGCAGCTTGGCGCTCGCGGGGGGCCCAGATACGCAGTATTTT	CASSLALAGGPDTQYF
.	TRBV19	14	TRBJ2-7	.	TGTGCCAGTTCCCAGGGCCTGTTAGCTCGGGAGCAGTACTTC	CASSQGLLAREQYF
few	TRBV7-2	15	TRBJ2-1	.	TGTGCCAGCAGCTTTGATCGGACCCGCTACAATGAGCAGTTCTTC	CASSFDRTRYNEQFF
few	TRBV6-6	13	TRBJ2-7	.	TGTGCCAGCAGTCAAGGGAACTCCTACGAGCAGTACTTC	CASSQGNSYEQYF
.	TRBV4-3	19	TRBJ2-4	TRBD2	TGCGCCAGCAGCCAAGATTTAGTAGCGGGAGCGGGGGAGCCAAACATTCAGTACTTC	CASSQDLVAGAGEPNIQYF
.	TRBV9	15	TRBJ2-5	.	TGTGCCAGCAGCGTGGGAGGGGGGACCATGCAGACCCAGTACTTC	CASSVGGGTMQTQYF
.	TRBV19	15	TRBJ2-2	.	TGTGCCAGTAGTCCGAGACATTCGAACACCGGGGAGCTGTTTTTT	CASSPRHSNTGELFF
.	TRBV25-1	12	TRBJ1-4	.	TGTGCCAGCAGTGACGGGGTAGGAAAACTGTTTTTT	CASSDGVGKLFF
.	TRBV5-5	19	TRBJ2-4	.	TGTGCCAGCAGCGTGTACAGGCCGGACCTCCAACTAGCCAAAAACATTCAGTACTTC	CASSVYRPDLQLAKNIQYF
.	TRBV9	15	TRBJ1-2	.	TGTGCCAGCAGCCCCCGGGACAACACTAACTATGGCTACACCTTC	CASSPRDNTNYGYTF
.	TRBV14	18	TRBJ1-6	.	TGTGCCAGCAGCCATGATGGGGGGGGCCCGTTACGGGGGTCACCCCTCCACTTT	CASSHDGGGPLRGSPLHF
.	TRBV21-1	11	TRBJ1-4	.	TGTGCCAGCAGCAAAATCGGAAAACTGTTTTTT	CASSKIGKLFF
.	TRBV30	13	TRBJ1-2	.	TGTGCCTGGAGTGGTTTGGTTTCCTATGGCTACACCTTC	CAWSGLVSYGYTF
.	TRBV6-1	12	TRBJ1-4	.	TGTGCCAGCAGTGAGGCCGGAGAAAAACTGTTTTTT	CASSEAGEKLFF
.	TRBV6-5	15	TRBJ2-5	TRBD1	TGTGCCAGCACCCTAAAACCGGGACAGGGGTGGACCCAGTACTTC	CASTLKPGQGWTQYF
.	TRBV27	15	TRBJ2-1	.	TGTGCCAGCAGGGAAGGCCACCGGGACGTCGGGCGACGGTTCTTC	CASREGHRDVGRRFF
few	TRBV5-8	14	TRBJ1-6	TRBD1	TGTGCCAGCAGAAAGGGACAGGGGAATTCACCCCTCCACTTT	CASRKGQGNSPLHF
.	TRBV19	15	TRBJ1-6	.	TGTGCCAGTACCACAGGGTCTTCCTATAATTCACCCCTCCACTTT	CASTTGSSYNSPLHF
.	TRBV5-5	14	TRBJ2-2	TRBD2	TGTGCCAGCAGCCTAGCGGCCACCACCGGGGAGCTGTTTTTT	CASSLAATTGELFF
.	TRBV11-2	14	TRBJ2-7	.	TGTGCCAGCAGCCAAACGCGGGGCTCCTACGAGCAGTACTTC	CASSQTRGSYEQYF
.	TRBV6-6	15	TRBJ1-2	TRBD1	TGTGCCAGCAGTTGGGAAGACAGGGGTGGCTATGGCTACACCTTC	CASSWEDRGGYGYTF
.	TRBV7-9	17	TRBJ1-1	TRBD1	TGTGCCAGCAGCTTGGGTGACAGGGGAGTTAGCAACACTGAAGCTTTCTTT	CASSLGDRGVSNTEAFF
.	TRBV7-6	15	TRBJ2-1	.	TGTGCCAGCAGCTCGCCCAGGAGCTCCTACAATGAGCAGTTCTTC	CASSSPRSSYNEQFF
.	TRBV28	17	TRBJ1-5	.	TGTGCCAGCAGTTTACCAAACGCCAGGGGACGCAATCAGCCCCAGCATTTT	CASSLPNARGRNQPQHF
.	TRBV19	16	TRBJ2-7	.	TGTGCCAGTAGTCCGAAAGGTGGGACAAATGGCCGAGAGCAGTACTTC	CASSPKGGTNGREQYF